These T cell receptor beta chains were read from a single sample in a study of blood T cell repertoires in COVID-19. Profiling relied on immunoSEQ multiplex PCR, and the TCRdb table lists in-frame clones only, not all of them. The table records around 150,000 clones, around 81% of them present only once. Sequencing was done on a sample of PBMCs or T cells enriched from blood (not recorded which). The receptors stem from a man aged 35-49 years who had recovered from COVID-19. CDR3s include the opening cysteine and the closing phenylalanine or tryptophan. The D gene is left open where the match is weak.

v_call	cdr3_length	d_call	cdr3_aa
TRBV2	13	-	CASSPDSNYGYTF
TRBV27	15	TRBD2	CASSLGLAGVNEQFF
TRBV19	17	TRBD2	CASSASSGSYSYNEQFF
TRBV27	12	-	CASGQTLYTQYF
TRBV12-5	14	TRBD1	CASGPPTGNYEQYF
TRBV7-2	14	-	CASSLSRSGETQYF
TRBV6-4	14	-	CASSANRKNGELFF
TRBV10-3	16	-	CAISADQGYSNQPQHF
TRBV29-1	17	TRBD1	CSVEDLDRGRGGNTIYF
TRBV9	16	TRBD1	CASSPRDRGQTGELFF
TRBV27	15	-	CASSVQDPRANEQFF
TRBV10-1	16	TRBD2	CASSKESGGARDTQYF
TRBV7-9	13	-	CASSLHLSYGYTF
TRBV2	16	TRBD1	CASSAGQGANTGELFF
TRBV11-2	16	TRBD1	CASSTQLQGAVEKLFF
TRBV2	14	TRBD2	CASRRGGATETQYF
TRBV5-4	16	TRBD1	CASSLRRGQGAGELFF
TRBV6-5	14	TRBD1	CASSPGTGVNEQYF
TRBV19	13	-	CASSAQGGTEAFF
TRBV5-1	15	-	CASSLNSGGNQPQHF
TRBV5-5	19	TRBD1	CASSFSSWVSTGGRNEQFF
TRBV7-3	14	TRBD1	CASSPTGIDEKLFF
TRBV24-1	12	-	CATSEGLETQYF
TRBV27	15	TRBD1	CASSLGTGAAYGYTF